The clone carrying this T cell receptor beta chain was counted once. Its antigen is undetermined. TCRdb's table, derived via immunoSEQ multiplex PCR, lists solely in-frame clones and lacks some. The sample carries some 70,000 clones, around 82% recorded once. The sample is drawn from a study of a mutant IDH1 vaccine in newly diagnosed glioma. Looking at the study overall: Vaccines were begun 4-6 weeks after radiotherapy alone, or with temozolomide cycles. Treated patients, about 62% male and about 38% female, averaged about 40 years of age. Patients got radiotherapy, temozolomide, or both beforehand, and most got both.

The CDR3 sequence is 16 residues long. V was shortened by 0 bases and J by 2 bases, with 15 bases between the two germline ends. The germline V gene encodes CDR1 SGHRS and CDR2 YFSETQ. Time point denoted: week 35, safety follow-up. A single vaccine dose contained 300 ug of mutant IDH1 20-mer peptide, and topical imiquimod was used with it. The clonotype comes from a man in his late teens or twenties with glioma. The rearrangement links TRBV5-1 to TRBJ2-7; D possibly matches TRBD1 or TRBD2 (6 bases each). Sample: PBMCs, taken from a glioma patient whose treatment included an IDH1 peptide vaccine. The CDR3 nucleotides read TGCGCCAGCAGCTTGGTACAGGGAGGACCAACCTACGAGCAGTACTTC. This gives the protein CASSLVQGGPTYEQYF.